A selection of T cell receptor beta chains follows, all from one sample in a study of cytomegalovirus exposure and HLA in healthy donors. Libraries were prepared by immunoSEQ multiplex PCR; TCRdb keeps only in-frame clonotypes and omits some of them. The data hold around 150,000 clones, with 70% to 85% observed a single time. Specimen: PBMCs. The origin of the receptors is a young man in good health and CMV-seropositive. CDR3s include the opening cysteine and the closing phenylalanine or tryptophan. Each record gives: V gene, clone size, J gene, D gene, CDR3 DNA, CDR3 protein. A D gene is named only where the DNA matches it firmly. Expanded clones get a size class; other rows say once, few or many, or leave the size out.

V: TRBV7-3
size: -
J: TRBJ1-1
D: -
DNA: TGTGCCAGCAGCTTATCCCCGGGGGTCACTGAAGCTTTCTTT
CDR3: CASSLSPGVTEAFF

V: TRBV4-1
size: -
J: TRBJ2-7
D: -
DNA: TGCGCCAGCAGCCAAGGGGCGGGGAGCTCCTACGAGCAGTACTTC
CDR3: CASSQGAGSSYEQYF

V: TRBV5-6
size: -
J: TRBJ2-5
D: TRBD2
DNA: TGTGCCAGCAGCCTGAACCAGCGGGGGGCCCTTCGTGAGACCCAGTACTTC
CDR3: CASSLNQRGALRETQYF

V: TRBV10-3
size: -
J: TRBJ2-2
D: TRBD2
DNA: TGTGCCATCCCAAAAGGACAGGCAGGGACTAGCGGGAGAGGCGGGGAGCTGTTTTTT
CDR3: CAIPKGQAGTSGRGGELFF

V: TRBV6-5
size: -
J: TRBJ1-1
D: TRBD1
DNA: TGTGCCAGCAGCAGGGGGAAAGGCACTGAAGCTTTCTTT
CDR3: CASSRGKGTEAFF

V: TRBV6-6
size: -
J: TRBJ2-1
D: TRBD2
DNA: TGTGCCAGCAGTTACCCAGAGCGGGGCGGCTACAATGAGCAGTTCTTC
CDR3: CASSYPERGGYNEQFF

V: TRBV6-1
size: -
J: TRBJ1-1
D: -
DNA: TGTGCCAGCAGTGAAGTATGGGGGCGAGACACTGAAGCTTTCTTT
CDR3: CASSEVWGRDTEAFF

V: TRBV7-2
size: once
J: TRBJ2-5
D: -
DNA: TGTGCCAGCAGCTTCGCCGGTTACCAAGAGACCCAGTACTTC
CDR3: CASSFAGYQETQYF

V: TRBV6-4
size: -
J: TRBJ2-3
D: TRBD2
DNA: TGTGCCAGCAGTATTAGCGGGGGTAGCACAGATACGCAGTATTTT
CDR3: CASSISGGSTDTQYF

V: TRBV9
size: -
J: TRBJ1-1
D: TRBD1
DNA: TGTGCCAGCAGCCAACAGGGGGCGAACACTGAAGCTTTCTTT
CDR3: CASSQQGANTEAFF

V: TRBV28
size: -
J: TRBJ1-1
D: -
DNA: TGTGCCAGCAGCCCCGACACTGAAGCTTTCTTT
CDR3: CASSPDTEAFF

V: TRBV6-6
size: -
J: TRBJ2-7
D: TRBD2
DNA: TGTGCCAGCAGAGGACTAGCGGACCCCCGGGGGGAGCAGTACTTC
CDR3: CASRGLADPRGEQYF

V: TRBV7-3
size: once
J: TRBJ2-1
D: -
DNA: TGTGCCAGCAGTTATAGCGGCAGCTCCTACAATGAGCAGTTCTTC
CDR3: CASSYSGSSYNEQFF

V: TRBV5-1
size: -
J: TRBJ2-3
D: -
DNA: TGCGCCAGCAGCTCCCGACAGAACACAGATACGCAGTATTTT
CDR3: CASSSRQNTDTQYF

V: TRBV7-7
size: -
J: TRBJ2-1
D: -
DNA: TGTGCCAGCAGCTTAGACGGGGCCTACAATGAGCAGTTCTTC
CDR3: CASSLDGAYNEQFF

V: TRBV5-6
size: once
J: TRBJ2-7
D: -
DNA: TGTGCCAGCAGCTTCGGGAGACGGCGTAGCCTTCCCTACGAGCAGTACTTC
CDR3: CASSFGRRRSLPYEQYF

V: TRBV4-2
size: -
J: TRBJ2-3
D: TRBD2
DNA: TGTGCCAGCAGCGAAATGACTAGCGGAACCACAGATACGCAGTATTTT
CDR3: CASSEMTSGTTDTQYF

V: TRBV27
size: once
J: TRBJ2-5
D: TRBD2
DNA: TGTGCCACTCTCCCGGGGGGGGAGACCCAGTACTTC
CDR3: CATLPGGETQYF

V: TRBV4-3
size: -
J: TRBJ2-3
D: TRBD1
DNA: TGCGCCAGCAGCCAACGAAGATACGATGGGACAGGGCTTTTCACAGATACGCAGTATTTT
CDR3: CASSQRRYDGTGLFTDTQYF

V: TRBV7-6
size: -
J: TRBJ1-3
D: TRBD1
DNA: TGTGCCAGCAGCTTGGCGACAGGGCCCTCTGGAAACACCATATATTTT
CDR3: CASSLATGPSGNTIYF

V: TRBV10-3
size: -
J: TRBJ2-1
D: TRBD2
DNA: TGTGCCATCAGTGTCGGGACTAGCGGGGGGGCGGTTGAGCAGTTCTTC
CDR3: CAISVGTSGGAVEQFF

V: TRBV12-2
size: -
J: TRBJ2-7
D: -
DNA: TGTGCAAGTCGCGCTCACTCCGGGACAATCACCTACGAGCAGTACTTC
CDR3: CASRAHSGTITYEQYF

V: TRBV7-9
size: few
J: TRBJ1-1
D: TRBD1
DNA: TGTGCCAGCAGCCCTACCGGACAGGGCGGTGAAGCTTTCTTT
CDR3: CASSPTGQGGEAFF

V: TRBV5-1
size: -
J: TRBJ1-2
D: -
DNA: TGCGCCAGCAGCTTGGCAGGAATACGTTCGTACGGCTACACCTTC
CDR3: CASSLAGIRSYGYTF

V: TRBV7-8
size: -
J: TRBJ1-6
D: -
DNA: TGTGCCAGCCTTCCCGGGACAACTAATTCACCCCTCCACTTT
CDR3: CASLPGTTNSPLHF

V: TRBV7-9
size: -
J: TRBJ1-1
D: -
DNA: TGTGCCAGCAACTCACTCAGGGACACTGAAGCTTTCTTT
CDR3: CASNSLRDTEAFF